These 8 T cell receptor beta chains originate from one sample sequenced in a study of cytomegalovirus exposure and HLA in healthy donors. With 60 Vbeta and 13 Jbeta primers, the PCR was carried out. Assay used: immunoSEQ multiplex PCR; TCRdb lists only in-frame clones, some missing. This table has about 120,000 clones, about 80% appearing once. The sequencing sample was made of PBMCs. These receptor sequences come from a human donor in good health.

V is TRBV14 and J is TRBJ1-2; no clear D. The CDR3 length is 13 residues. Germline assignment: CDR1 SGHDN and CDR2 FVKESK. The V end lost 0 bases, the J end lost 8 bases, and 10 bases lay between the germline ends. The CDR3 DNA reads as TGTGCCAGCAGCCAAGAAAGGAGGGTCGGCTACACCTTC. Residues: CASSQERRVGYTF.

The V gene is TRBV2, the J gene TRBJ2-7, with TRBD2 as a possible D gene (6 bases). This CDR3 contains 15 residues. V dropped 6 bases and J dropped 6 bases, with 21 bases sitting between them. Germline CDR1 is SNHLY and CDR2 is FYNNEI. The CDR3 spells CASRDPGLNVREQYF. DNA for the CDR3: TGTGCCAGCAGGGACCCGGGACTGAACGTACGCGAGCAGTACTTC.

This clone was detected once. The rearrangement joins TRBV9 to TRBJ2-1, with 14 bases matching TRBD2. This CDR3 has 16 residues. The germline V gene encodes CDR1 SGDLS and CDR2 YYNGEE. Trimming cost V 1 base and J 6 bases; bases outside gene matches: 3. The CDR3 sequence is CASSVLGTSGSNEQFF. CDR3 bases: TGTGCCAGCAGCGTATTAGGGACTAGCGGGAGCAATGAGCAGTTCTTC.

The chain employs TRBV2 and TRBJ2-7; D not certain. Germline V gives CDR1 SNHLY, CDR2 FYNNEI. This CDR3 contains 14 residues. Trimming took 7 bases from V and 5 from J, leaving 18 bases between them. The CDR3 reads CASTRGLQFDEQYF. Written as DNA, the CDR3 is TGTGCCAGCACCAGAGGCCTTCAATTCGACGAGCAGTACTTC.

The chain links TRBV6-6 to TRBJ2-5; possible D gene TRBD2, 6 bases. The CDR3 contains 16 residues. Trimming took off 4 bases at V and 5 bases at J, with 20 bases between the two ends. Per germline, CDR1 MNHNY and CDR2 SVGAGI (reference sequence). The CDR3 DNA follows: TGTGCCAGCAGTTCCACTCGGTCCGGGACTGTGGAGACCCAGTACTTC. Translating gives CASSSTRSGTVETQYF.

The J gene is TRBJ2-1, the V gene TRBV9; 12 bases align to TRBD2. This CDR3 has 13 amino acids. Trimming at V came to 0 bases and at J to 12 bases, leaving 1 base not matched to a gene. Germline CDR1 and CDR2: SGDLS and YYNGEE. Here the CDR3 DNA reads TGTGCCAGCAGCGTAGCTAGCGGGAGGGGGCAGTTCTTC. Encoded protein: CASSVASGRGQFF.

This sequence joins TRBV6-5 and TRBJ1-5; 8 positions agree with TRBD1. V trimming: 6 bases; J trimming: 5 bases; junction bases outside the gene matches: 3. The CDR3 runs 13 residues. The germline gives CDR1 MNHEY, CDR2 SVGAGI. CDR3 region: CASRTTGDQPQHF. DNA for the CDR3: TGTGCCAGCAGAACGACAGGGGATCAGCCCCAGCATTTT.

In its sample, this clone was seen a few times. V and J are TRBV2 and TRBJ2-7; a weak D match, TRBD2 (5 bases). This CDR3 is built from 14 residues. Per the germline V gene, CDR1 is SNHLY and CDR2 is FYNNEI. The V end was cut by 9 bases, the J end by 0 bases, with 15 bases between. CDR3 sequence (DNA): TGTGCCAGTAAAGCCAGCGGTAGCTCCTACGAGCAGTACTTC. It specifies CASKASGSSYEQYF.